This is a list of T cell receptor beta chains from one sample in a study of T cells in Graves' hyperthyroidism and ophthalmopathy. A single record per CDR3 protein comes from TCRdb applying MiXCR to the multiplex PCR reads. Seen here are approximately 610,000 distinct CDR3 sequences, approximately 15% observed once, and the top ten hold 18%. The material sequenced was blood. The receptors come from a woman between 18 and 29 years old with Graves' hyperthyroidism. The CDR3 runs from the conserved cysteine through the conserved F or W. The order of the fields is clone size, D gene, V gene, J gene, CDR3 DNA, CDR3 protein. The D gene is left open where the match is weak. Size is omitted from some rows. Given values are once, few, many or a class for expanded clones.

>many|NA|TRBV28|TRBJ1-6
TGTGCCAGCAGCCCTAGCTCGAGCTCCTATAATTCACCCCTCCACTTT
CASSPSSSSYNSPLHF
>NA|TRBD2|TRBV27|TRBJ2-2
TGTGCCAGCAGTAGTCTAGCGGGAGGGCCATGGACCGGGGAGCTGTTTTTT
CASSSLAGGPWTGELFF
>many|NA|TRBV11-2|TRBJ2-7
TGTGCCAGCAGCTTAAACGCCGGGACGGGAACCTACGAGCAGTACTTC
CASSLNAGTGTYEQYF
>NA|NA|TRBV7-2|TRBJ2-7
TGTGCCAGCAGCTTAGTTTCAGCGTCCCCCTACGAGCAGTACTTC
CASSLVSASPYEQYF
>NA|TRBD2|TRBV20-1|TRBJ2-3
TGCAGTGCCCTTTTAGGAGCGGGGGGGAGCACAGATACGCAGTATTTT
CSALLGAGGSTDTQYF
>NA|TRBD2|TRBV5-1|TRBJ2-1
TGCGCCAGCAGCTTAGCGGGAGGATTCGATGAGCAGTTCTTC
CASSLAGGFDEQFF
>NA|NA|TRBV12-3/TRBV12-4|TRBJ1-5
TGTGCCAGCAGTTTAGCGAGACAGACAAGCAATCAGCCCCAGCATTTT
CASSLARQTSNQPQHF
>NA|NA|TRBV30|TRBJ2-7
TGTGCCTGGAGTGTAGACTTCTACGAGCAGTACTTC
CAWSVDFYEQYF
>NA|NA|TRBV15|TRBJ1-1
TGTGCCGCCAGCAGACCCGGACGGACATCCAACACTGAAGCTTTCTTT
CAASRPGRTSNTEAFF
>NA|NA|TRBV25-1|TRBJ1-1
TGTGCGGCCATGACGGGGGTGAACACTGAAGCTTTCTTT
CAAMTGVNTEAFF
>NA|NA|TRBV5-1|TRBJ1-6
TGCGCCAGCCGCTTAGGGGGTCCGAGCTCCTATAATTCACCCCTCCACTTT
CASRLGGPSSYNSPLHF
>many|NA|TRBV29-1|TRBJ2-1
TGCAGCGTGATCCTCTTGTGGAAGGGCGGCAATGAGCAGTTCTTC
CSVILLWKGGNEQFF
>many|NA|TRBV6-1|TRBJ2-2
TGTGCCAGCAGGGAGACCCTCTTACGGAACACCGGGGAGCTGTTTTTT
CASRETLLRNTGELFF
>many|TRBD1|TRBV20-1|TRBJ2-5
TGCAGTGCTAGAGCACGATCCCAGGGGGTAGCAGAGACCCAGTACTTC
CSARARSQGVAETQYF
>many|TRBD1|TRBV12-3/TRBV12-4|TRBJ2-5
TGTGCCAGCAGCCAAGGACAGGGATACCAAGAGACCCAGTACTTC
CASSQGQGYQETQYF
>few|NA|TRBV12-3/TRBV12-4|TRBJ2-2
TGTGCCAGCAGAGCGACGGGCGCGAACACCGGGGAGCTGTTTTTT
CASRATGANTGELFF
>many|TRBD2|TRBV28|TRBJ2-3
TGTGCCAGCATCGGGGGGAGCACAGATACGCAGTATTTT
CASIGGSTDTQYF